This TCR beta chain was recorded in a study of T-cell reconstitution after alpha-beta-depleted transplantation in children. Study observations and caveats: T-cell numbers and diversity, one year after transplant, stemmed largely from T cells that were newly produced.

The germline gives CDR1 DFQATT, CDR2 SNEGSKA (reference sequence). This CDR3 region has 16 residues. V was clipped by 6 bases and J by 6 bases; unmatched bases: 10. With regard to this clonotype: Its target is not known.

Library preparation (for TCRbeta) was performed with unique molecular identifiers. Each CDR3 protein gets one entry after TCRdb re-called the PCR reads with MiXCR. This table has 140,000 to 150,000 distinct CDR3 sequences, around 8.5% appearing once. The rearrangement links TRBV20-1 to TRBJ2-2; 13 bases agree with TRBD2. Sequencing was performed on PBMCs, mostly from graft donor cells, taken 180 days after TCRalphabeta/CD19-depleted stem cell transplant. The receptor was isolated from a female patient aged 2-10 years who had a stem cell transplant for congenital amegakaryocytic thrombocytopenia, so the T cells may come from the graft donor. The CDR3 DNA is TGCAGTGCCATACGAGCGACTAGCGGGAGGCCCGGGGAGCTGTTTTTT. Translating gives CSAIRATSGRPGELFF.